Each of the 5 T cell receptor beta chains below was sequenced from the same sample in a study of cytomegalovirus exposure and HLA in healthy donors. This PCR relied on a set of 60 Vbeta primers and 13 Jbeta primers. Clones were sequenced by immunoSEQ multiplex PCR, and TCRdb holds only the in-frame ones, with some missing. The profile shows about 160,000 clones, 86% of them singletons. The sequencing sample was made of PBMCs. Every receptor here comes from a young woman in good health and CMV-seronegative.

This chain connects TRBV5-8 to TRBJ2-4; TRBD2 agrees at 15 bases. The CDR3 totals 15 residues. Germline V gives CDR1 SGHTS, CDR2 YDEGEE. The V segment lost 4 bases and the J segment 8 bases; nucleotides outside the gene matches: 4. This chain's CDR3 is CASSRTSGRGDIQYF. In DNA form, the CDR3 reads TGTGCCAGCAGCAGGACTAGCGGGAGGGGGGACATTCAGTACTTC.

About this clone itself: The junction differs from germline at one of its ends, possibly a read error. The V call is TRBV10-3, the J call TRBJ1-2; D uncertain. Germline V CDR1 and CDR2: ENHRY, SYGVKD. The CDR3 runs 12 residues. The CDR3 is CATSDEGYSYTF. As DNA, the CDR3 is TGTGCCACCAGTGATGAGGGATACAGCTACACCTTC.

The chain's CDR3 is CASSEFWTGKEQYF. DNA for the CDR3: TGTGCCAGCAGTGAATTCTGGACGGGGAAGGAGCAGTACTTC. This chain connects TRBV6-5 to TRBJ2-7, with a possible D match to TRBD2 (5 bases). The germline V gene encodes CDR1 MNHEY and CDR2 SVGAGI. V gave up 5 bases and J gave up 7 bases, with 18 bases separating them. The CDR3 totals 14 residues.

This clone appeared once. The V gene is TRBV27, the J gene TRBJ2-7, with 10 nucleotides matching TRBD1. V gave up 6 bases and J gave up 5 bases; unmatched junction bases: 13. The CDR3 totals 16 residues. The germline V gene encodes CDR1 MNHEY and CDR2 SMNVEV (reference sequence). The CDR3 region is CASSLLLGQGINEQYF. The CDR3 DNA follows: TGTGCCAGCAGCCTTCTATTGGGACAGGGGATAAACGAGCAGTACTTC.

The chain joins TRBV2 to TRBJ2-1; TRBD1 is a possible D gene (5 bases). This CDR3 region has 12 residues. Per germline, CDR1 SNHLY and CDR2 FYNNEI. Trimming cost V 8 bases and J 3 bases, with 8 bases left between them. For the CDR3, the DNA is TGTGCCAGCGGGGCAGACTACAATGAGCAGTTCTTC. Its protein is CASGADYNEQFF. Full variable domain (outside the CDR3, taken from reference TRBV2 and TRBJ2-1): EPEVTQTPSHQVTQMGQEVILRCVPISNHLYFYWYRQILGQKVEFLVSFYNNEISEKSEIFDDQFSVERPDGSNFTLKIRSTKLEDSAMYFCASGADYNEQFFGPGTRLTVL.